The 15 T cell receptor beta chains below were found in one sample sequenced in a study of blood T cell repertoires in COVID-19. Sequencing used immunoSEQ multiplex PCR; TCRdb keeps in-frame clones, though not all of them. The sample contains some 46,000 clones, about 87% of which appear only once. Sequencing was carried out using peripheral blood. The receptors come from a man aged 45-65 years with acute or convalescent COVID-19.

The genes are TRBV12-5 and TRBJ2-3; no firm D call. The CDR3 contains 11 residues. Germline V gene lookup returns CDR1 LGHNT and CDR2 FRNRAP. The ends were cut back, 6 bases at V and 6 bases at J, with 7 bases in the middle. DNA of the CDR3: TGTGCTAGTGGCCCTTCGGATACGCAGTATTTT. Protein sequence: CASGPSDTQYF.

Only a few counts were recorded for this clone. The chain links TRBV28 to TRBJ2-1; D is unclear. V was clipped by 2 bases and J by 4 bases, with 9 bases between them. There are 14 residues in the CDR3. The germline V gene has CDR1 MDHEN and CDR2 SYDVKM. CDR3 nucleotide sequence: TGTGCCAGCAGTTTAGAGAATCGGTACAATGAGCAGTTCTTC. Translated, it gives CASSLENRYNEQFF. Filled out from reference TRBV28 and TRBJ2-1, the complete variable domain reads DVKVTQSSRYLVKRTGEKVFLECVQDMDHENMFWYRQDPGLGLRLIYFSYDVKMKEKGDIPEGYSVSREKKERFSLILESASTNQTSMYLCASSLENRYNEQFFGPGTRLTVL.

V and J are TRBV29-1 and TRBJ2-1; D may be TRBD1 (6 bases). Trimming took off 7 bases at V and 0 bases at J, with 13 bases between the two ends. This CDR3 comprises 14 residues. Germline V gene sequence: CDR1 SQVTM, CDR2 ANQGSEA. CDR3 protein: CSGSRGSSYNEQFF. The DNA of the CDR3 is TGCAGCGGGAGTAGGGGGAGCTCCTACAATGAGCAGTTCTTC.

This clone has a single count. The chain links TRBV11-1 to TRBJ1-6, with D possibly TRBD1 on 5 matching bases. The CDR3 has 15 amino acids. V was pared by 3 bases and J by 8 bases, with 14 bases between. Looked up from germline, CDR1 is SGHAT and CDR2 is FQDESV (reference sequence). CDR3 DNA: TGTGCCAGCAGCTTGTCCGGGGGATGGGATTCACCCCTCCACTTT. Protein: CASSLSGGWDSPLHF.

The CDR3 coding sequence is TGTGCCAGCAGCCCGGGCCGGGAGGAGGACGAGCAGTACTTC. Amino acid sequence: CASSPGREEDEQYF. This sequence joins TRBV11-1 and TRBJ2-7, with 7 positions matching TRBD2. The germline V gene has CDR1 SGHAT and CDR2 FQDESV (reference sequence). V shed 5 bases, J shed 5 bases, and the junction held 9 bases outside the gene matches. This CDR3 comprises 14 residues.

The V gene is TRBV30, the J gene TRBJ2-1; TRBD2 might be the D (7 bases). The germline V and J ends were trimmed by 7 bases and 5 bases, with 21 bases remaining between them. CDR3 length: 15 amino acids. The germline V gene encodes CDR1 GTSNPN and CDR2 SVGIG (reference sequence). CDR3 loop: CASTDRGGADNEQFF. CDR3 sequence (DNA): TGTGCCTCCACGGATAGGGGGGGAGCGGACAATGAGCAGTTCTTC.

The chain is built from TRBV3-1 (or the pseudogene TRBV3-2) and TRBJ2-5; D gene unclear. Trimming pared 4 bases from V and 3 bases from J, leaving 12 bases between. CDR1 is LGHDT and CDR2 is YNNKEL in the germline V gene (reference sequence). The CDR3 consists of 14 residues. The CDR3 DNA reads as TGTGCCAGCAGCCCCCCCCCAGCGAAAGAGACCCAGTACTTC. Amino acids: CASSPPPAKETQYF.

The chain has TRBV6-5 and TRBJ2-1, with D possibly TRBD2 on 5 matching bases. Germline V gene data show CDR1 as MNHEY and CDR2 as SVGAGI. Trimming took 7 bases from V and 9 from J, leaving 19 bases between them. CDR3 length: 14 residues. Written as DNA, the CDR3 is TGTGCCAGCATCCCCGCGGGTTTTGTCGGTGAGCAGTTCTTC. Translation: CASIPAGFVGEQFF.

The V and J genes are TRBV18 and TRBJ1-5, with no clear D. CDR3 length equals 14 residues. Germline V gene sequence: CDR1 KGHSH, CDR2 LQKENI. Trimming pared 4 bases from V and 1 base from J, leaving 8 bases between. The CDR3 DNA is TGTGCCAGCTCACGGTCCGAGAGCAATCAGCCCCAGCATTTT. Encoded protein: CASSRSESNQPQHF.

The chain is built from TRBV5-1 and TRBJ2-6; possible D gene TRBD1, 5 bases. From germline, CDR1 is SGHRS and CDR2 YFSETQ. The V gene lost 4 bases and the J gene lost 1 base, with 21 bases spanning the gap. The CDR3 spans 19 residues. DNA for the CDR3: TGCGCCAGCAGCCTCTCGGACAACTCGTTACCATCTGGGGCCAACGTCCTGACTTTC. Encoded protein: CASSLSDNSLPSGANVLTF.

This chain connects TRBV30 to TRBJ2-3; 8 bases are a match to TRBD1. Germline V lookup: CDR1 GTSNPN, CDR2 SVGIG (reference sequence). J was trimmed by 5 bases and V by 2 bases; bases with no gene match: 9. The CDR3 is 15 residues long. CDR3 sequence: CAWSPQGAGKDTQYF. As DNA, the CDR3 is TGTGCCTGGAGTCCCCAGGGGGCAGGGAAAGATACGCAGTATTTT.

V gene TRBV10-2 combines with J gene TRBJ2-7; no reliable D call. The germline gives CDR1 WSHSY, CDR2 SAAADI. The germline V and J ends were trimmed by 0 bases and 4 bases, with 7 bases remaining between them. This CDR3 has 13 residues. The CDR3 DNA reads as TGCGCCAGCAGTGAGTCGGCAATTTACGAGCAGTACTTC. It translates to CASSESAIYEQYF.

J is TRBJ2-3 and V is TRBV28; D gene unclear. From germline, CDR1 is MDHEN and CDR2 SYDVKM. Trimming cost V 4 bases and J 6 bases, with 11 bases left between them. This CDR3 region has 13 residues. This CDR3 is CASSSRQMDTQYF. The CDR3, as DNA: TGTGCCAGCAGTTCTAGGCAGATGGATACGCAGTATTTT.

The CDR3 bases are TGTGCCAGCAGCTTGGCGACAGGGTCGGACATTCAGTACTTC. Its protein product is CASSLATGSDIQYF. J is TRBJ2-4 and V is TRBV5-5; TRBD1 aligns across 7 bases. This CDR3 has 14 amino acids. Trimming cost V 0 bases and J 8 bases; bases outside gene matches: 5. The germline CDR1 and CDR2 sequences are SGHKS and YYEKEE (reference sequence).

The chain recombines TRBV7-3 with TRBJ2-1; 9 positions agree with TRBD1. The CDR3 spans 14 residues. Per germline, CDR1 SGHTA and CDR2 FQGTGA. V was clipped by 5 bases and J by 4 bases; unmatched bases: 3. The CDR3 spells CASSPDRGYNEQFF. CDR3 coding DNA: TGTGCCAGCAGCCCGGACAGGGGATACAATGAGCAGTTCTTC.